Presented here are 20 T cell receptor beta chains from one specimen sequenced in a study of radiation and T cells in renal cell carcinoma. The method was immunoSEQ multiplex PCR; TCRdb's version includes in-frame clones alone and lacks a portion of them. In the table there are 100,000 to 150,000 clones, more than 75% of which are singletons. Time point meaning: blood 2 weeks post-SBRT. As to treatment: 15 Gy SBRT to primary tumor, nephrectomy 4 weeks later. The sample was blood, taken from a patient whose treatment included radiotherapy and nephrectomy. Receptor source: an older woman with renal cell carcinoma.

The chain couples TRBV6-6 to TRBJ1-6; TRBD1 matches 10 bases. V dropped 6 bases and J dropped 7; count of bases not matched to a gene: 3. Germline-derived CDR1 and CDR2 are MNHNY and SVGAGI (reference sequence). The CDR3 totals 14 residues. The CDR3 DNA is TGTGCCAGCAGACCGGGACAGGGGAATTCACCCCTCCACTTT. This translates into CASRPGQGNSPLHF.

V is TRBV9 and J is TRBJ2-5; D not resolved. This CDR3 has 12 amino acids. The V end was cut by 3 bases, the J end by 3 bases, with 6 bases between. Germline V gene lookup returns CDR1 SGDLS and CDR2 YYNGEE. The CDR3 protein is CASSASEETQYF. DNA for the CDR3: TGTGCCAGCAGCGCATCTGAAGAGACCCAGTACTTC.

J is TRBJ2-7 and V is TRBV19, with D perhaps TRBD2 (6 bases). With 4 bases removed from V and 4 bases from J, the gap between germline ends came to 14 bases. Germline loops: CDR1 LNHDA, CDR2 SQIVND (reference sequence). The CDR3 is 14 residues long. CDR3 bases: TGTGCCAGTAGTAGCCCAGGACTATCATACGAGCAGTACTTC. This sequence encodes CASSSPGLSYEQYF.

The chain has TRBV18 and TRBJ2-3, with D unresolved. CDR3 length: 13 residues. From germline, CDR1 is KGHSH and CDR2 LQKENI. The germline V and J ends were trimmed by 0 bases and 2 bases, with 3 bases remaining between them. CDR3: CASSPPTTDTQYF. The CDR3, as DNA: TGTGCCAGCTCACCACCAACCACAGATACGCAGTATTTT.

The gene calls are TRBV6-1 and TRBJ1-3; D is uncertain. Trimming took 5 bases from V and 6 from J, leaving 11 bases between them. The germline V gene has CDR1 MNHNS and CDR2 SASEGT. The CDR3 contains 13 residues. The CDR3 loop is CASSPGGTNTIYF. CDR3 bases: TGTGCCAGCAGTCCGGGCGGCACAAACACCATATATTTT.

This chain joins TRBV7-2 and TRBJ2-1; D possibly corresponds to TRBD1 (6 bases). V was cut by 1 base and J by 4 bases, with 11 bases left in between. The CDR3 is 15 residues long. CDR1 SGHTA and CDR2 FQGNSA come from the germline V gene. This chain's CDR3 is CASSLVRTAYNEQFF. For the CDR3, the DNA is TGTGCCAGCAGCTTAGTAAGGACAGCTTACAATGAGCAGTTCTTC.

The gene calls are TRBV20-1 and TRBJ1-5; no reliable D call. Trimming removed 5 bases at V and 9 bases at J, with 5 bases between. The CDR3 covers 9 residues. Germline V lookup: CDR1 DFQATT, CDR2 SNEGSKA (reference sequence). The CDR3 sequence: CSAGVPQHF. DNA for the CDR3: TGCAGTGCTGGGGTGCCCCAGCATTTT.

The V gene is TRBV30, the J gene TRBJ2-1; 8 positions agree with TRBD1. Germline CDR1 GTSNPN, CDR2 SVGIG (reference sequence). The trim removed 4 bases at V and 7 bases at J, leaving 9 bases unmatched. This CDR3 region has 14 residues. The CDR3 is CAWTQGALGNEQFF. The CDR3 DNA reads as TGTGCCTGGACTCAGGGGGCCCTAGGGAATGAGCAGTTCTTC.

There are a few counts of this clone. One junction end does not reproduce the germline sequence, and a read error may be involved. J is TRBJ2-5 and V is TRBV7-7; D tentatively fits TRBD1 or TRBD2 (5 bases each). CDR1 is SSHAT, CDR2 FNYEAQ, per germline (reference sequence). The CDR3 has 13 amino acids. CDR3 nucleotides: TGTGCTAGCAGCTTAGTCGGGGCAGATACCCAGTACTTC. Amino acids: CASSLVGADTQYF.

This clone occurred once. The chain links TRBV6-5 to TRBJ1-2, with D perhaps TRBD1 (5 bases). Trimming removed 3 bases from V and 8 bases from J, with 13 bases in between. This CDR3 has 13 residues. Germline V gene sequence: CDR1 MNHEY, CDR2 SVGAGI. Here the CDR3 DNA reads TGTGCCAGCAGTTATGGGACCTGGCAGGGCTACACCTTC. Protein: CASSYGTWQGYTF.

The CDR3 spells CASSEYEQYF. The CDR3 nucleotides read TGTGCCAGCAGTGAATACGAGCAGTACTTC. The chain employs TRBV6-1 and TRBJ2-7, with D uncertain. The CDR3 length is 10 residues. Trimming cost V 2 bases and J 4 bases, with 0 bases left between them. Germline V gives CDR1 MNHNS, CDR2 SASEGT.

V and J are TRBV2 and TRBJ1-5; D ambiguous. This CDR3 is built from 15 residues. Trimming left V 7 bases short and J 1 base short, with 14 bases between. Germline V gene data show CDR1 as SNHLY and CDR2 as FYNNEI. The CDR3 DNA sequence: TGTGCCAGCACGGTGGGCGGATTCAGCAATCAGCCCCAGCATTTT. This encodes CASTVGGFSNQPQHF.

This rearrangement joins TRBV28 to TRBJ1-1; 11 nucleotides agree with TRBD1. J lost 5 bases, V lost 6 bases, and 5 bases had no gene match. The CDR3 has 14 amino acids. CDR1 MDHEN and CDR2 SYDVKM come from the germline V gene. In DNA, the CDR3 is TGTGCCAGCAGAGCCGGGACAGGGGGGACTGAAGCTTTCTTT. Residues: CASRAGTGGTEAFF.

CDR3: CATALGSSYEQYF. CDR3 DNA sequence: TGTGCCACGGCGCTTGGGAGCTCCTACGAGCAGTACTTC. The V call is TRBV10-3, the J call TRBJ2-7; D is possibly TRBD2 (5 bases). The CDR3 consists of 13 residues. V lost 10 bases and J lost 0, with 13 bases in between. Looked up from germline, CDR1 is ENHRY and CDR2 is SYGVKD.

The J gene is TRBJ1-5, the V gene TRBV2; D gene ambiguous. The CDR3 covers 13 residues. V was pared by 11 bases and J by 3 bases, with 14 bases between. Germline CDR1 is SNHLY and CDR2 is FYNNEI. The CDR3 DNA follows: TGTGCCGCGAGCGAGTGGGCCAATCAGCCCCAGCATTTT. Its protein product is CAASEWANQPQHF.

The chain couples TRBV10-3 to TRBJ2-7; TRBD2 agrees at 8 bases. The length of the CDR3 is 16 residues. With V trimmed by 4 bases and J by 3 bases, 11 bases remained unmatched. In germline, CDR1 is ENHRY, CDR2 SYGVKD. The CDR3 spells CAISVIGGAVGYEQYF. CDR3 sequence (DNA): TGTGCCATCAGTGTAATCGGGGGGGCGGTGGGCTACGAGCAGTACTTC.

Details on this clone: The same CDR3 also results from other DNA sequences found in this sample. The CDR3 here is CASSLAGTASYEQYF. The CDR3 region has the DNA TGTGCCAGCAGCTTAGCGGGGACAGCTTCCTACGAGCAGTACTTC. The rearrangement links TRBV7-2 to TRBJ2-7; 7 bases are a match to TRBD1. The CDR3 sequence is 15 residues long. V lost 0 bases to trimming and J lost 1 base; unmatched junction nucleotides: 3. CDR1 SGHTA and CDR2 FQGNSA come from the germline V gene. Supplemented by reference TRBV7-2 and TRBJ2-7, the full variable domain reads GAGVSQSPSNKVTEKGKDVELRCDPISGHTALYWYRQSLGQGLEFLIYFQGNSAPDKSGLPSDRFSAERTGGSVSTLTIQRTQQEDSAVYLCASSLAGTASYEQYFGPGTRLTVT.

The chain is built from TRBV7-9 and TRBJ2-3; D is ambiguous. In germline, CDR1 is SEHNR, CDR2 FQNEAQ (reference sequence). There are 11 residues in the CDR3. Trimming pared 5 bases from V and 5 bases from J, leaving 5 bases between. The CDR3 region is CASSPKDTQYF. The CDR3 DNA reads TGTGCCAGCAGCCCGAAAGATACGCAGTATTTT.

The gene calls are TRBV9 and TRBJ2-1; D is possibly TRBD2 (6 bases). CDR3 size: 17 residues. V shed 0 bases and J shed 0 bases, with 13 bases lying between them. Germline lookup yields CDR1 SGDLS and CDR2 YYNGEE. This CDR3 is CASSVDGDLSSYNEQFF. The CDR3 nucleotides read TGTGCCAGCAGCGTAGACGGGGACTTGAGCTCCTACAATGAGCAGTTCTTC.

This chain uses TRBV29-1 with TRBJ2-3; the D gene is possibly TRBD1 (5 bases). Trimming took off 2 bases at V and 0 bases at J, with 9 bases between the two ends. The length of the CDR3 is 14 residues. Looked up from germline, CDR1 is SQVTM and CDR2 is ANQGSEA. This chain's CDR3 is CSVEWGGSTDTQYF. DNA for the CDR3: TGCAGCGTTGAATGGGGCGGTAGCACAGATACGCAGTATTTT.